Presented here are 22 T cell receptor beta chains from one specimen sequenced in a study of blood T cell repertoires in COVID-19. Repertoires were generated with immunoSEQ multiplex PCR, while TCRdb's copy carries only in-frame clones and drops some. The sample has some 250,000 clones, 83% seen once. Sequenced: peripheral blood. These receptors all come from a man in his forties with active or convalescent COVID-19.

J is TRBJ2-7 and V is TRBV6-8, with D maybe TRBD2 (6 bases). CDR3 length equals 17 residues. Germline assignment: CDR1 MNHGY and CDR2 SAAAGT. The germline V and J ends were trimmed by 2 bases and 3 bases, with 20 bases remaining between them. This chain's CDR3 is CASSYRWGVSTRYEQYF. The CDR3 coding sequence is TGTGCCAGCAGTTACAGGTGGGGGGTATCTACTCGCTACGAGCAGTACTTC.

CDR3 region: CAISPRTGNTGELFF. CDR3 in DNA: TGTGCCATCAGTCCCCGGACAGGGAACACCGGGGAGCTGTTTTTT. The chain uses TRBV10-3 and TRBJ2-2, with 7 nucleotides matching TRBD1. With 5 bases clipped from V and 1 base from J, the junction kept 4 bases outside the gene matches. The CDR3 runs 15 residues. Looked up from germline, CDR1 is ENHRY and CDR2 is SYGVKD.

V gene TRBV6-1 combines with J gene TRBJ1-5, with TRBD1 as a possible D gene (5 bases). The V end lost 1 base, the J end lost 7 bases, and 11 bases lay between the germline ends. Per the germline V gene, CDR1 is MNHNS and CDR2 is SASEGT. There are 14 residues in the CDR3. The DNA of the CDR3 is TGTGCCAGCAGTGAAGGAACAGGACCACAGCCCCAGCATTTT. It codes for CASSEGTGPQPQHF.

The chain employs TRBV9 and TRBJ1-6, with a weak D call TRBD1 (5 bases). The CDR3 is made up of 16 amino acids. The V end was cut by 0 bases, the J end by 6 bases, with 13 bases between. The germline V gene has CDR1 SGDLS and CDR2 YYNGEE. CDR3 protein: CASSVGRGGGNSPLHF. The CDR3 coding sequence is TGTGCCAGCAGCGTAGGGCGGGGCGGCGGTAATTCACCCCTCCACTTT.

The genes are TRBV29-1 and TRBJ2-2; D gene uncertain. This CDR3 is built from 13 residues. CDR1 is SQVTM, CDR2 ANQGSEA, per germline. Trimming removed 5 bases at V and 6 bases at J, with 13 bases between. The CDR3 here is CSVRPANAGELFF. In DNA, the CDR3 is TGCAGCGTTCGTCCAGCGAATGCCGGGGAGCTGTTTTTT.

This clone was observed a handful of times. This rearrangement joins TRBV2 to TRBJ2-7; no firm D call. The V end lost 7 bases, the J end lost 2 bases, and 9 bases lay between the germline ends. The CDR3 runs 12 residues. Germline CDR1 is SNHLY and CDR2 is FYNNEI. The CDR3 loop is CASTRSAYEQYF. CDR3 coding DNA: TGTGCCAGCACCCGAAGCGCCTACGAGCAGTACTTC.

The CDR3 DNA sequence: TGCGCCAGCAGCTTAATCCAGGGCATGAACACTGAAGCTTTCTTT. Amino acid sequence: CASSLIQGMNTEAFF. The rearrangement uses TRBV5-1 and TRBJ1-1; possible D gene TRBD1, 5 bases. Between the trimmed V and J ends, which lost 2 bases and 0 bases, there was a span of 11 bases. Germline V gene sequence: CDR1 SGHRS, CDR2 YFSETQ. The CDR3 runs to 15 residues.

The chain has TRBV4-3 and TRBJ1-6; no reliable D call. Germline CDR1 is LGHNA and CDR2 is YSLEER. V was trimmed by 0 bases and J by 8 bases, leaving 5 bases between them. The CDR3 covers 13 residues. The CDR3 reads CASSQDGDSPLHF. In nucleotides, the CDR3 is TGCGCCAGCAGCCAAGACGGAGATTCACCCCTCCACTTT.

The table lists this clone with a count of one. The V gene is TRBV24-1, the J gene TRBJ1-2; 10 positions match TRBD1. From germline, CDR1 is KGHDR and CDR2 SFDVKD. V was clipped by 3 bases and J by 6 bases; unmatched bases: 9. The CDR3 spans 16 residues. CDR3 nucleotide sequence: TGTGCCACCAGTGATCCACCTGGCGGACAGGGGGATGGCTACACCTTC. Translation gives CATSDPPGGQGDGYTF.

This clone was seen just once. The chain has TRBV5-1 and TRBJ2-1, with 7 nucleotides matching TRBD2. The ends lost 5 bases at V and 6 bases at J; junction bases unmatched: 11. Germline CDR1 SGHRS, CDR2 YFSETQ. The length of the CDR3 is 15 residues. CDR3 coding DNA: TGCGCCAGCAGACCCGGGACTACCACCCTCAATGAGCAGTTCTTC. Its translation is CASRPGTTTLNEQFF.

This clone was seen more than once but under ten times. The rearrangement joins TRBV9 to TRBJ2-1; possible D gene TRBD2, 5 bases. There are 15 residues in the CDR3. CDR1 and CDR2 from the germline V gene are SGDLS and YYNGEE. V was trimmed by 0 bases and J by 5 bases, leaving 12 bases between them. The chain's CDR3 is CASSVAPVGDNEQFF. The CDR3, as DNA: TGTGCCAGCAGCGTAGCTCCGGTGGGAGACAATGAGCAGTTCTTC.

The V gene is TRBV9, the J gene TRBJ2-7; D gene ambiguous. The germline CDR1 and CDR2 sequences are SGDLS and YYNGEE. Trimming took 0 bases from V and 5 from J, leaving 12 bases between them. This CDR3 spans 14 amino acids. The CDR3 DNA reads as TGTGCCAGCAGCGTAGCGAATTGGGCAGACGAGCAGTACTTC. Residues: CASSVANWADEQYF.

The chain couples TRBV6-6 to TRBJ1-1; tentative D call: TRBD1 (6 bases). The ends were cut back, 2 bases at V and 5 bases at J, with 18 bases in the middle. The germline CDR1 and CDR2 sequences are MNHNY and SVGAGI (reference sequence). The CDR3 totals 16 residues. CDR3: CASSYGGRGVGTEAFF. CDR3 in DNA: TGTGCCAGCAGTTACGGGGGCAGAGGGGTTGGTACTGAAGCTTTCTTT.

The chain couples TRBV10-3 to TRBJ1-5, with D unclear. The CDR3 loop spans 14 amino acids. The V end lost 8 bases, the J end lost 4 bases, and 15 bases lay between the germline ends. Germline V gene sequence: CDR1 ENHRY, CDR2 SYGVKD. This CDR3 is CAIASADRNQPQHF. CDR3 DNA: TGTGCCATCGCTAGTGCGGATCGGAATCAGCCCCAGCATTTT.

The chain employs TRBV10-3 and TRBJ2-7, with 9 nucleotides matching TRBD2. The CDR3 length is 14 residues. The V and J ends lost 4 bases and 0 bases, in that order; junction bases with no gene match: 1. Germline V gives CDR1 ENHRY, CDR2 SYGVKD. In nucleotides, the CDR3 is TGTGCCATCAGTGGGACTAGCGTCTCCTACGAGCAGTACTTC. It codes for CAISGTSVSYEQYF.

J is TRBJ2-5 and V is TRBV7-2, with TRBD2 matching 9 bases. CDR1 is SGHTA and CDR2 is FQGNSA in the germline V gene. CDR3 length: 16 residues. V dropped 5 bases and J dropped 4; count of bases not matched to a gene: 11. DNA for the CDR3: TGTGCCAGCAGCCCCCCGCTAGCGGGGAATCGAGAGACCCAGTACTTC. As protein: CASSPPLAGNRETQYF.

The V call is TRBV27, the J call TRBJ1-3; the D gene is possibly TRBD1 (5 bases). The CDR3 has 16 residues. Trimming removed 2 bases from V and 2 bases from J, with 13 bases in between. CDR1 is MNHEY and CDR2 is SMNVEV in the germline V gene (reference sequence). In nucleotides, the CDR3 is TGTGCCAGCAGTTTACTGTCCGGGGGGACTGGAAACACCATATATTTT. Protein: CASSLLSGGTGNTIYF.

V is TRBV12-3 or TRBV12-4 and J is TRBJ2-5, with D perhaps TRBD2 (5 bases). V gave up 3 bases and J gave up 2 bases, with 7 bases separating them. The CDR3 covers 13 residues. CDR3 sequence: CASSFGLQETQYF. Written as DNA, the CDR3 is TGTGCCAGCAGTTTTGGACTGCAAGAGACCCAGTACTTC.

The chain recombines TRBV30 with TRBJ1-1, with D maybe TRBD1 (6 bases). Germline V CDR1 and CDR2: GTSNPN, SVGIG (reference sequence). Deletions cut 5 bases from V and 0 bases from J, with 7 bases between. CDR3 size: 12 residues. CDR3: CAWQGLNTEAFF. For the CDR3, the DNA is TGTGCCTGGCAGGGGCTGAACACTGAAGCTTTCTTT.

The rearrangement uses TRBV6-1 and TRBJ1-5, with TRBD1 matching 9 bases. CDR1 and CDR2 from the germline V gene are MNHNS and SASEGT. Trimming took 3 bases from V and 3 from J; bases not matched to a gene: 6. The CDR3 is 16 residues long. The CDR3 here is CASSDNRGRTNQPQHF. CDR3 nucleotide sequence: TGTGCCAGCAGTGATAACAGGGGGCGAACCAATCAGCCCCAGCATTTT.

The chain combines TRBV7-8 with TRBJ2-7; D gene ambiguous. This CDR3 contains 15 residues. V was shortened by 0 bases and J by 2 bases, with 11 bases between the two germline ends. Per germline, CDR1 SGHVS and CDR2 FQNEAQ. The CDR3 reads CASSLAVTGPYEQYF. The DNA for the CDR3 is TGTGCCAGCAGCTTAGCGGTTACGGGTCCCTACGAGCAGTACTTC.

The V call is TRBV19, the J call TRBJ1-3; D may be TRBD1 (5 bases). CDR1 and CDR2 (germline): LNHDA, SQIVND (reference sequence). CDR3 length: 15 residues. V was clipped by 3 bases and J by 4 bases, with 13 bases between them. The CDR3, as DNA: TGTGCCAGTAGTATTCGCGGGGGTGGCGGAAACACCATATATTTT. Translation: CASSIRGGGGNTIYF.